This is a list of T cell receptor beta chains from one sample in a study of control samples from healthy donors and cancer patients. Measured with immunoSEQ multiplex PCR; TCRdb has only the in-frame clones, and not every one. The data contain about 120,000 clones, about nine tenths of them singletons. The source material was blood. The receptors shown here come from a man between 18 and 29 years old in good health. CDR3s include the opening cysteine and the closing phenylalanine or tryptophan. D genes are given only for firm matches.

J gene | D gene | V gene | CDR3 DNA | CDR3 protein
TRBJ2-7 | TRBD2 | TRBV3-1/TRBV3-2 | TGTGCCAGCAGCCAAAGGTTGAAGCGGGGGACCTACGAGCAGTACTTC | CASSQRLKRGTYEQYF
TRBJ1-1 | TRBD1 | TRBV6-5 | TGTGCCAGCAGTTACCGGGACAGCCCGGTGACTGAAGCTTTCTTT | CASSYRDSPVTEAFF
TRBJ2-7 | . | TRBV24-1 | TGTGCCACCAGTGATTTTTCTAGGCACGAGCAGTACTTC | CATSDFSRHEQYF
TRBJ1-3 | . | TRBV5-4 | TGTGCCAGCAGCTTCCGCGTCCGAGGACCGACACCTGGAAACACCATATATTTT | CASSFRVRGPTPGNTIYF
TRBJ2-1 | TRBD2 | TRBV2 | TGTGCCAGCAGTCGGACTAGCGAACATGAGCAGTTCTTC | CASSRTSEHEQFF
TRBJ1-1 | TRBD1 | TRBV10-2 | TGCGCCAGCAGAGGGACAGGGGGGGCTTTCTTT | CASRGTGGAFF
TRBJ1-2 | . | TRBV12-3/TRBV12-4 | TGTGCCAGCAGTTTATCAGGGTCCTATGGCTACACCTTC | CASSLSGSYGYTF
TRBJ1-1 | . | TRBV4-1 | TGCGCCAGCAGCCAAGGGGCGAGGACTGAAGCTTTCTTT | CASSQGARTEAFF
TRBJ2-6 | . | TRBV5-5 | TGTGCCAGCAGTATAGGCCTGACAGGGGCCAACGTCCTGACTTTC | CASSIGLTGANVLTF
TRBJ1-2 | . | TRBV7-9 | TGTGCCAGCAGCTTAGGTGTCGGCGAGCCCTATGGCTACACCTTC | CASSLGVGEPYGYTF